This T cell receptor beta chain appears in the sequencing data of a study of PD-1 blockade in mismatch repair-deficient tumors. This clone has just one count. As yet, its antigen is unknown. Sample time point: roughly 10-day in vitro stimulation with candidate neoantigen peptide 7. Cells were stimulated around ten days with each of roughly seven ELISpot-reactive neoantigens. The V and J ends lost 0 bases and 3 bases, in that order; junction bases with no gene match: 10. Germline V gene data show CDR1 as LGHNA and CDR2 as YNFKEQ. The CDR3 has 17 amino acids. General study results and limits: Three of seven peptides expanded clones, giving over a hundred unique blood TCRs. Tumor-resident clones, often undetectable pretreatment in blood, expanded then contracted after pembrolizumab.

Libraries were prepared by immunoSEQ multiplex PCR; TCRdb keeps only in-frame clonotypes and omits some of them. The sample holds several thousand clones; 80% to 90% are singletons and the top ten take about 12%. The input for sequencing was cells cultured in vitro, taken from a patient treated with pembrolizumab. The rearrangement links TRBV4-2 to TRBJ2-5; TRBD2 matches 7 bases. This receptor was identified in an adult with mismatch repair-deficient cancer. Written as DNA, the CDR3 is TGTGCCAGCAGCCAAGATCTCGGGCGGGAGCGGAAAGAGACCCAGTACTTC. This codes for CASSQDLGRERKETQYF.